The clone carrying this TCR beta chain turned up a few times. Its antigen is still unknown. This entry is derived from a study of CD8 T cells in ankylosing spondylitis. As the method for making TCR beta libraries, quantitative 5'-RACE with molecular barcodes was used. TCRdb analysed the 5' RACE reads with MiXCR anew, one entry per CDR3 protein. The data show a few hundred thousand distinct CDR3 sequences, 10% seen once. Findings and limits, study-wide: Ankylosing spondylitis blood appeared to carry a characteristic TCR beta motif of under ten highly homologous variants. Enrichment of disease-linked clones was reportedly significant in matched ankylosing spondylitis synovial fluid. Several of the motif variants were reported before in synovial fluid and blood from reactive arthritis.

Germline assignment: CDR1 SGHAT and CDR2 FQNNGV. V gave up 2 bases and J gave up 0 bases, with 7 bases separating them. The CDR3 has 15 amino acids. The sequence was obtained from a male donor with ankylosing spondylitis or in good health (not recorded which). Sample: blood, either unsorted or a sorted T cell fraction (not recorded which). V usage is TRBV11-2 and J usage is TRBJ2-2; D not resolved. The CDR3 coding sequence is TGTGCCAGCAGCTTATCCGTATCGAACACCGGGGAGCTGTTTTTT. Translating gives CASSLSVSNTGELFF.